These 26 T cell receptor beta chains were sequenced from one sample in a study of shared clonotypes between healthy human individuals. Sequencing was performed with immunoSEQ multiplex PCR; in TCRdb, only in-frame clones are kept and a portion is missing. The data contain 2,500,000 or so clones, just under 95% of them seen just once; the ten biggest clones take up around 0.4%. Sequencing input: naive CD4+ T cells from PBMCs. Subset indicated: CD45RA+ positively selected. The receptors were gathered from a man aged 18 to 29 in good health. Some clones in this sample may be carry-over from other donors' samples.

The V call is TRBV4-2, the J call TRBJ1-2; 7 bases map to TRBD1. Germline CDR1 is LGHNA and CDR2 is YNFKEQ. The CDR3 length is 14 residues. The V and J ends lost 1 base and 3 bases, in that order; junction bases with no gene match: 2. The CDR3 protein is CASSQGDRDYGYTF. The CDR3 region has the DNA TGTGCCAGCAGCCAAGGGGACAGAGACTATGGCTACACCTTC.

The chain joins TRBV21-1 to TRBJ1-5; TRBD1 is taken as the D call from the table, unchecked against the DNA. TRBV21-1 is a recognized pseudogene. The CDR3 is made up of 18 amino acids. CDR3 amino acids: CASSKAGQEGNSNQPQHF. The CDR3 DNA reads TGTGCCAGCAGCAAAGCTGGACAGGAGGGAAATAGCAATCAGCCCCAGCATTTT.

CDR3 in amino acids: CASSMGDTFSYEQYF. CDR3 bases: TGCGCCAGCAGTATGGGGGACACCTTCTCCTACGAGCAGTACTTC. This chain connects TRBV5-1 to TRBJ2-7; TRBD1 is a possible D gene (6 bases). The germline V and J ends were trimmed by 5 bases and 0 bases, with 15 bases remaining between them. CDR1 is SGHRS and CDR2 is YFSETQ in the germline V gene. The CDR3 spans 15 residues.

The rearrangement uses TRBV6-4 and TRBJ2-1; D unresolved. This CDR3 has 16 residues. V shed 1 base and J shed 0 bases, with 10 bases lying between them. Germline CDR1 and CDR2: MRHNA and SNTAGT. CDR3 nucleotides: TGTGCCAGCAGTGACTATTGGGGTCGCTCCTACAATGAGCAGTTCTTC. Translated, it gives CASSDYWGRSYNEQFF.

The chain couples TRBV9 to TRBJ2-2, with D perhaps matching TRBD2 (5 bases). The CDR3 is 15 residues long. Germline V gives CDR1 SGDLS, CDR2 YYNGEE. V shed 4 bases and J shed 3 bases, with 13 bases lying between them. This CDR3 is CASSPRGLDTGELFF. The CDR3 bases are TGTGCCAGCAGCCCCCGAGGGCTGGACACCGGGGAGCTGTTTTTT.

CDR3 in amino acids: CASRQQLAKNIQYF. DNA for the CDR3: TGTGCCAGCAGGCAACAGCTAGCCAAAAACATTCAGTACTTC. V usage is TRBV5-5 and J usage is TRBJ2-4; D unclear. Germline V CDR1 and CDR2: SGHKS, YYEKEE (reference sequence). Trimming shortened V by 5 bases and J by 0 bases, and 9 bases separated the two germline ends. CDR3 length: 14 residues.

The chain carries TRBV29-1 and TRBJ2-3, with TRBD2 identical over 10 bases. The CDR3 loop spans 14 amino acids. The J segment lost 4 bases and the V segment lost 8 bases, leaving 9 bases of the junction unmatched. Germline V gives CDR1 SQVTM, CDR2 ANQGSEA. The CDR3 coding sequence is TGCAGCATCCGGACTAGCGGCGGCGCAGATACGCAGTATTTT. Amino acids: CSIRTSGGADTQYF.

This chain uses TRBV29-1 with TRBJ2-7; 7 bases align to TRBD2. V shed 5 bases, J shed 11 bases, and the junction held 9 bases outside the gene matches. Per the germline V gene, CDR1 is SQVTM and CDR2 is ANQGSEA. This CDR3 spans 11 amino acids. The CDR3 DNA reads as TGCAGCGTTAAGGGACTATGGGAGGAGTACTTC. Its translation: CSVKGLWEEYF.

The chain combines TRBV6-1 with TRBJ2-1; a weak D match, TRBD2 (5 bases). The CDR3 consists of 12 residues. Per the germline V gene, CDR1 is MNHNS and CDR2 is SASEGT. Trimming shortened V by 4 bases and J by 12 bases, and 13 bases separated the two germline ends. The DNA of the CDR3 is TGTGCCAGCAGTGGGGCTCGGGGTGGGCAGTTCTTC. It encodes CASSGARGGQFF.

This sequence joins TRBV10-3 and TRBJ2-4; D gene uncertain. With 4 bases removed from V and 1 base from J, the gap between germline ends came to 5 bases. Germline CDR1 ENHRY, CDR2 SYGVKD. There are 13 residues in the CDR3. This CDR3 is CAISALAKNIQYF. CDR3 bases: TGTGCCATCAGTGCATTGGCCAAAAACATTCAGTACTTC.

The CDR3 sequence is CGGWGGEQFF. DNA of the CDR3: TGCGGGGGGTGGGGCGGTGAGCAGTTCTTC. The chain combines TRBV20-1 with TRBJ2-1; D is possibly TRBD2 (6 bases). The CDR3 is 10 residues long. Germline V gene sequence: CDR1 DFQATT, CDR2 SNEGSKA (reference sequence).

The chain carries TRBV5-1 and TRBJ2-1, with 11 bases matching TRBD1. Germline loops: CDR1 SGHRS, CDR2 YFSETQ. The CDR3 loop spans 16 amino acids. With V trimmed by 3 bases and J by 8 bases, 10 bases remained unmatched. In DNA form, the CDR3 reads TGCGCCAGCAGCTCGAAACGGGACAGGGGGGCGGATGAGCAGTTCTTC. It encodes CASSSKRDRGADEQFF.

V usage is TRBV28 and J usage is TRBJ1-1, with D maybe TRBD1 (6 bases). The CDR3 covers 15 residues. The V end lost 7 bases, the J end lost 4 bases, and 19 bases lay between the germline ends. Germline CDR1 and CDR2: MDHEN and SYDVKM. CDR3 coding DNA: TGTGCCAGCATCCGGGTGGGGGCCCTGGGCACTGAAGCTTTCTTT. As protein: CASIRVGALGTEAFF.

In regard to this clone: This same CDR3 is encoded by further DNA sequences in the sample. The V gene is TRBV5-5, the J gene TRBJ2-2; the match to TRBD2 covers 9 bases. The germline CDR1 and CDR2 sequences are SGHKS and YYEKEE (reference sequence). V shed 2 bases, J shed 1 base, and the junction held 3 bases outside the gene matches. This CDR3 region has 16 residues. CDR3 protein: CASSLLAGLNTGELFF. Here the CDR3 DNA reads TGTGCCAGCAGCTTACTAGCGGGTCTGAACACCGGGGAGCTGTTTTTT.

The J gene is TRBJ1-1, the V gene TRBV5-5; 9 bases map to TRBD1. Germline CDR1 SGHKS, CDR2 YYEKEE (reference sequence). The CDR3 covers 14 residues. After removal of 2 bases from V and 4 bases from J, the junction contained 3 bases not matched to a gene. CDR3 sequence: CASSLQGASTEAFF. In DNA, the CDR3 is TGTGCCAGCAGCTTACAGGGGGCGAGCACTGAAGCTTTCTTT.

This clone came up a few times. J is TRBJ1-2 and V is TRBV30; weak D call: TRBD1 (6 bases). The germline CDR1 and CDR2 sequences are GTSNPN and SVGIG (reference sequence). CDR3 length: 14 residues. Trimming took off 0 bases at V and 9 bases at J, with 17 bases between the two ends. CDR3 DNA sequence: TGTGCCTGGAGTGTAGGATACAGGGCGACGAGCTACACCTTC. Protein: CAWSVGYRATSYTF.

This clone appeared a single time. The gene calls are TRBV5-4 and TRBJ2-1, with TRBD2 matching 10 bases. CDR3 size: 15 residues. The trim removed 4 bases at V and 9 bases at J, leaving 10 bases unmatched. Per the germline V gene, CDR1 is SGHNT and CDR2 is YYREEE (reference sequence). The CDR3 loop reads CASSPPSGRLSEQFF. DNA for the CDR3: TGTGCCAGCAGCCCACCTAGCGGGAGATTAAGTGAGCAGTTCTTC.

With respect to this clone: Other nucleotide sequences in the sample specify the same CDR3. V and J are TRBV7-3 and TRBJ2-1, with TRBD2 identical over 14 bases. The CDR3 consists of 15 residues. Per the germline V gene, CDR1 is SGHTA and CDR2 is FQGTGA. The J segment lost 10 bases and the V segment lost 2 bases, leaving 4 bases of the junction unmatched. CDR3 sequence: CASSLGTSGRGEQFF. In DNA, the CDR3 is TGTGCCAGCAGCTTAGGGACTAGCGGGAGAGGCGAGCAGTTCTTC. The variable domain in full, with the rest retrieved from reference TRBV7-3 and TRBJ2-1, is GAGVSQTPSNKVTEKGKYVELRCDPISGHTALYWYRQSLGQGPEFLIYFQGTGAADDSGLPNDRFFAVRPEGSVSTLKIQRTERGDSAVYLCASSLGTSGRGEQFFGPGTRLTVL.

This CDR3 reads CASSSWGLAGNEQFF. CDR3 nucleotides: TGTGCCAGCAGCTCGTGGGGACTAGCGGGAAATGAGCAGTTCTTC. The chain employs TRBV7-8 and TRBJ2-1; TRBD2 agrees at 13 bases. From germline, CDR1 is SGHVS and CDR2 FQNEAQ. CDR3 length: 15 amino acids. Trimming at V came to 4 bases and at J to 7 bases, leaving 4 bases not matched to a gene.

As concerns this clone: Additional DNA sequences in this sample encode the identical CDR3. This chain connects TRBV28 to TRBJ2-5; D is unclear. Trimming left V 5 bases short and J 5 bases short, with 6 bases between. Germline CDR1 MDHEN, CDR2 SYDVKM. The CDR3 extends over 11 amino acids. The CDR3: CASSVEETQYF. DNA of the CDR3: TGTGCCAGCAGTGTCGAGGAGACCCAGTACTTC.

The chain has TRBV28 and TRBJ2-4; D is ambiguous. Germline CDR1 reads MDHEN; CDR2 reads SYDVKM. The CDR3 extends over 13 amino acids. V was shortened by 6 bases and J by 6 bases, with 12 bases between the two germline ends. The CDR3 protein is CASSPPGGNIQYF. The CDR3 coding sequence is TGTGCCAGCAGCCCCCCGGGTGGAAACATTCAGTACTTC.

The genes are TRBV5-4 and TRBJ2-7, with TRBD2 matching over 9 bases. V shed 4 bases, J shed 2 bases, and the junction held 7 bases outside the gene matches. The CDR3 sequence is 15 residues long. Germline V gives CDR1 SGHNT, CDR2 YYREEE (reference sequence). Here the CDR3 DNA reads TGTGCCAGCAGCCGTTGGACTAGCGCCGCCTACGAGCAGTACTTC. Translated, it gives CASSRWTSAAYEQYF.

The chain uses TRBV4-1 and TRBJ2-1; possibly TRBD1 for D (6 bases). The V and J ends lost 2 bases and 3 bases respectively, with 17 bases between them. Germline loops: CDR1 MGHRA, CDR2 YSYEKL. This CDR3 is 17 amino acids long. The CDR3: CASSQPPADSNYNEQFF. CDR3 sequence (DNA): TGCGCCAGCAGCCAACCCCCGGCGGACAGCAACTACAATGAGCAGTTCTTC.

V usage is TRBV5-1 and J usage is TRBJ1-4, with TRBD1 identical over 9 bases. Trimming at V came to 2 bases and at J to 8 bases, leaving 7 bases not matched to a gene. Germline assignment: CDR1 SGHRS and CDR2 YFSETQ. The length of the CDR3 is 15 residues. CDR3 DNA sequence: TGCGCCAGCAGCTTTGAACAGGGGGCAGGAGAAAAACTGTTTTTT. Protein sequence: CASSFEQGAGEKLFF.

The chain recombines TRBV2 with TRBJ2-3; TRBD2 aligns across 8 bases. After removal of 7 bases from V and 3 bases from J, the junction contained 6 bases not matched to a gene. CDR3 length: 14 amino acids. Germline CDR1 is SNHLY and CDR2 is FYNNEI. CDR3 sequence (DNA): TGTGCCAGCAACTGGCGGGAGGATACAGATACGCAGTATTTT. Protein: CASNWREDTDTQYF.

V and J are TRBV19 and TRBJ2-1; D is ambiguous. The V gene lost 3 bases and the J gene lost 7 bases, with 25 bases spanning the gap. The CDR3 has 18 amino acids. Germline CDR1 and CDR2: LNHDA and SQIVND (reference sequence). The CDR3 bases are TGTGCCAGTAGTATGGGGTGGCGAAGTATAAGACTTAGAAATGAGCAGTTCTTC. It codes for CASSMGWRSIRLRNEQFF.